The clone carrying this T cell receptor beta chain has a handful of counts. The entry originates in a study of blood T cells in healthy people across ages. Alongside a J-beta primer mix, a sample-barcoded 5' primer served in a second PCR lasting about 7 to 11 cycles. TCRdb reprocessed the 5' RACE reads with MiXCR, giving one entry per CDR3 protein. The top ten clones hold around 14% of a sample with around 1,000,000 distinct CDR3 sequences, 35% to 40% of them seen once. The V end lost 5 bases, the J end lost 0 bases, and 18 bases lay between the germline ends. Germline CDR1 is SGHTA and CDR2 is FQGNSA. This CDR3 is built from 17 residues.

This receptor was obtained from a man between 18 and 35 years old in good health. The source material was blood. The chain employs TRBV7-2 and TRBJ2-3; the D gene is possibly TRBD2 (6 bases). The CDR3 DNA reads TGTGCCAGCAGCAAAAGAGAGTTAGCGGAAAGCACAGATACGCAGTATTTT. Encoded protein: CASSKRELAESTDTQYF.